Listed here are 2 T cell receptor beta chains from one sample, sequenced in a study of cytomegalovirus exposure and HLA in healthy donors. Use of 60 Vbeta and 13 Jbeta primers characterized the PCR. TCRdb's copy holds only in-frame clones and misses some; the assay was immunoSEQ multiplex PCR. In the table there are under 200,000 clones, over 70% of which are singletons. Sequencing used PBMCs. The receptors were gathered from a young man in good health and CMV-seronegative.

The CDR3 protein is CASSLRSGFSTDTQYF. CDR3 nucleotides: TGCGCCAGCAGCTTGAGGTCAGGGTTTAGCACAGATACGCAGTATTTT. The chain has TRBV5-1 and TRBJ2-3; D is perhaps TRBD1 (5 bases). V gave up 1 base and J gave up 0 bases, with 12 bases separating them. The CDR3 is 16 amino acids. Germline assignment: CDR1 SGHRS and CDR2 YFSETQ. The whole variable domain, remainder taken from reference TRBV5-1 and TRBJ2-3, is KAGVTQTPRYLIKTRGQQVTLSCSPISGHRSVSWYQQTPGQGLQFLFEYFSETQRNKGNFPGRFSGRQFSNSRSEMNVSTLELGDSALYLCASSLRSGFSTDTQYFGPGTRLTVL.

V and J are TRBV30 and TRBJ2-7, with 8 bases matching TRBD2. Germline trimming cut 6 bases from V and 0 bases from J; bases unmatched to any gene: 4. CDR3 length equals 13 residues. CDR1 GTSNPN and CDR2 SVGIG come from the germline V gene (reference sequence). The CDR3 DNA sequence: TGTGCCTGCTCGGGGGGGATCTCCTACGAGCAGTACTTC. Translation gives CACSGGISYEQYF.